A single T cell receptor (beta chain) is shown here with its context. Its specificity is unknown. CD8 cells regarded as naive lacked CD45RO, were positively chosen for CCR7, and omitted terminally differentiated effector memory CD45RA+ cells. Deep level was the assay's run setting. The method was immunoSEQ multiplex PCR; TCRdb's version includes in-frame clones alone and lacks a portion of them. In the table there are 560,000 or so clones, approximately 96% of which are singletons. These data come from a study of shared clonotypes between healthy human individuals. Study-level findings and limits: Clonotypes that were shared across a few donors made up approximately 5% of naive CD4 clonotypes. Generally, estimated richness proved larger in naive subsets than it did in memory subsets.

Germline-derived CDR1 and CDR2 are MNHEY and SVGAGI. This CDR3 has 15 amino acids. J was trimmed by 5 bases and V by 2 bases; bases with no gene match: 3. Source material: naive CD8+ T cells sorted from blood. This receptor was taken from a young woman in good health. This chain joins TRBV6-5 and TRBJ1-2, with TRBD1 matching over 12 bases. The CDR3 DNA follows: TGTGCCAGCAGTTACGGGACAGGGGGCAATTATGGCTACACCTTC. It specifies CASSYGTGGNYGYTF.